The 14 T cell receptor beta chains below come from one sample, sequenced in a study of CD8 T cells in ankylosing spondylitis. TCRdb passed the 5' RACE reads through MiXCR, listing each CDR3 protein once. This sample yields some 150,000 distinct CDR3 sequences, of which 40% to 50% are seen a single time; around 15% belongs to the top ten. The sample consisted of synovial fluid, either unsorted or a sorted T cell fraction (not recorded which). These receptors came from a male donor with ankylosing spondylitis.

This clonotype was detected only a few times. The V call is TRBV7-9, the J call TRBJ2-5, with 7 bases identical to TRBD1. V shed 3 bases and J 3 bases; nucleotides not matched to a gene: 7. CDR1 and CDR2 (germline): SEHNR, FQNEAQ (reference sequence). The CDR3 runs to 15 residues. The CDR3 here is CASSFEPGTEETQYF. In DNA form, the CDR3 reads TGTGCCAGCAGCTTTGAACCCGGGACAGAAGAGACCCAGTACTTC.

The V and J genes are TRBV5-6 and TRBJ2-3, with 8 bases identical to TRBD2. Trimming cost V 4 bases and J 5 bases; bases outside gene matches: 12. CDR3 length: 16 amino acids. Germline-derived CDR1 and CDR2 are SGHDT and YYEEEE. The CDR3 DNA reads TGTGCCAGCAGCAGCATGGGAAGCGGGAGATTAGATACGCAGTATTTT. Its protein product is CASSSMGSGRLDTQYF. The complete variable domain, with remaining parts taken from reference TRBV5-6 and TRBJ2-3, reads DAGVTQSPTHLIKTRGQQVTLRCSPKSGHDTVSWYQQALGQGPQFIFQYYEEEERQRGNFPDRFSGHQFPNYSSELNVNALLLGDSALYLCASSSMGSGRLDTQYFGPGTRLTVL.

The V and J genes are TRBV28 and TRBJ2-5, with a tentative D call TRBD2 (5 bases). The CDR3 is 13 residues long. From germline, CDR1 is MDHEN and CDR2 SYDVKM. Trimming stripped 0 bases from V and 4 bases from J, with 6 bases between. Written as DNA, the CDR3 is TGTGCCAGCAGTTTATGGGGGAGAGAGACCCAGTACTTC. Its translation: CASSLWGRETQYF.

The chain recombines TRBV6-2 or TRBV6-3 with TRBJ1-1, with no clear D. V was shortened by 4 bases and J by 2 bases, with 8 bases between the two germline ends. This CDR3 is built from 13 residues. The germline gives CDR1 MNHEY, CDR2 SVGEGT. The DNA of the CDR3 is TGTGCCAGCAGTTCCAATGAAAACACTGAAGCTTTCTTT. Protein sequence: CASSSNENTEAFF.

This clonotype was picked up a small number of times. V gene TRBV6-2 or TRBV6-3 combines with J gene TRBJ2-1; D call uncertain. CDR3 length: 12 residues. Germline V gives CDR1 MNHEY, CDR2 SVGEGT. V was pared by 3 bases and J by 8 bases, with 8 bases between. CDR3 residues: CASSYWTDEQFF. DNA for the CDR3: TGTGCCAGCAGTTATTGGACGGATGAGCAGTTCTTC.

The rearrangement links TRBV19 to TRBJ1-1, with 8 bases that match TRBD1. Trimming cost V 9 bases and J 13 bases; bases outside gene matches: 10. From germline, CDR1 is LNHDA and CDR2 SQIVND (reference sequence). The CDR3 contains 11 residues. The CDR3 DNA reads TGTGCCAGGGACGCAGGGGGCATGGATTTCTTT. This encodes CARDAGGMDFF. The full variable domain, in which reference TRBV19 and TRBJ1-1 provide the parts outside the CDR3, is DGGITQSPKYLFRKEGQNVTLSCEQNLNHDAMYWYRQDPGQGLRLIYYSQIVNDFQKGDIAEGYSVSREKKESFPLTVTSAQKNPTAFYLCARDAGGMDFFGQGTRLTVV.

The V and J genes are TRBV7-8 and TRBJ2-2; 9 bases line up with TRBD1. The CDR3 consists of 16 residues. From germline, CDR1 is SGHVS and CDR2 FQNEAQ. V dropped 3 bases and J dropped 4; count of bases not matched to a gene: 6. The CDR3 reads CASSFSGQGSTGELFF. The CDR3 region has the DNA TGTGCCAGCAGCTTTTCGGGACAGGGAAGCACCGGGGAGCTGTTTTTT.

The chain is built from TRBV20-1 and TRBJ2-1; D may be TRBD2 (6 bases). The germline V gene encodes CDR1 DFQATT and CDR2 SNEGSKA (reference sequence). The CDR3 is 15 residues long. V was clipped by 5 bases and J by 4 bases, with 18 bases between them. CDR3 sequence reads: CSAEIGPAGYNEQFF. Here the CDR3 DNA reads TGCAGTGCTGAGATCGGACCAGCGGGTTACAATGAGCAGTTCTTC.

This clonotype was seen more than once but under ten times. The rearrangement joins TRBV5-1 to TRBJ1-6; D perhaps matches TRBD1 (5 bases). Trimming pared 4 bases from V and 13 bases from J, leaving 18 bases between. Per germline, CDR1 SGHRS and CDR2 YFSETQ. This CDR3 comprises 14 residues. This CDR3 is CASSQGPRARPLHF. CDR3 DNA: TGCGCCAGCAGCCAGGGACCGAGGGCTCGGCCCCTCCACTTT.

This clonotype showed up many times. The V and J genes are TRBV10-3 and TRBJ1-4, with TRBD1 as a possible D gene (6 bases). Trimming shortened V by 3 bases and J by 8 bases, and 13 bases separated the two germline ends. The CDR3 is 14 residues long. The V gene's germline CDR1 is ENHRY and CDR2 SYGVKD. The CDR3 DNA reads as TGTGCCATCAGTGAAGGACAGCAACGGGAAAAACTGTTTTTT. This gives the protein CAISEGQQREKLFF.

The V call is TRBV6-2 or TRBV6-3, the J call TRBJ2-2, with D possibly being TRBD2 (6 bases). This CDR3 is built from 21 residues. CDR1 and CDR2 (germline): MNHEY, SVGEGT. V lost 5 bases and J 7 bases, leaving 35 bases between the germline ends. CDR3 sequence reads: CASSPLRRPPYFPGLFGELFF. The CDR3 DNA reads as TGTGCCAGCAGTCCGCTTCGGCGCCCACCCTACTTTCCTGGACTATTCGGGGAGCTGTTTTTT.

V usage is TRBV4-1 and J usage is TRBJ1-4, with 7 bases that match TRBD1. This CDR3 region has 15 residues. Germline CDR1 and CDR2: MGHRA and YSYEKL. V gave up 0 bases and J gave up 11 bases; unmatched junction bases: 9. DNA of the CDR3: TGCGCCAGCAGCCAAGAGGGAGGGGGCCGTAGGAAACTGTTTTTT. It yields the protein CASSQEGGGRRKLFF.

Worth noting for this clonotype: At one end the junction does not follow the germline gene, possibly because of a read error. The rearrangement joins TRBV30 to TRBJ2-2; the D is unclear. Looked up from germline, CDR1 is GTSNPN and CDR2 is SVGIG (reference sequence). The length of the CDR3 is 14 residues. Here the CDR3 reads CDWSRQSDTGELFF. The DNA for the CDR3 is TGTGACTGGAGTCGGCAGTCCGACACCGGGGAGCTGTTTTTT.

This clonotype was picked up many times. The CDR3, as DNA: TGTGCCAGCAGCGCCGGAGGGAAGACCCAGTACTTC. This sequence encodes CASSAGGKTQYF. The rearrangement joins TRBV7-9 to TRBJ2-5, with a weak D call TRBD2 (6 bases). The V end lost 5 bases, the J end lost 6 bases, and 10 bases lay between the germline ends. This CDR3 region has 12 residues. Germline lookup yields CDR1 SEHNR and CDR2 FQNEAQ (reference sequence).